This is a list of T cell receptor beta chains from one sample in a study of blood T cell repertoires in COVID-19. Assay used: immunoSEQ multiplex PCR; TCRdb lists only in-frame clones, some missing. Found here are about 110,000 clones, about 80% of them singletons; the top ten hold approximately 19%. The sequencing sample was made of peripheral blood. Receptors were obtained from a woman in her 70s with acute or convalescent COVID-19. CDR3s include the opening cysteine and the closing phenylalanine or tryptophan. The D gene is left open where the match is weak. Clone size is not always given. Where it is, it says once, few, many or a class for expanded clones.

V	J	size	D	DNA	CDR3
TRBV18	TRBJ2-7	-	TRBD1	TGTGCCAGCTCAGTGACAGGGATGGGCTACGAGCAGTACTTC	CASSVTGMGYEQYF
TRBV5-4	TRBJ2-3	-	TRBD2	TGTGCCAGCAGCCCCGGGACTAGCGGGTCCAGGGGCACAGATACGCAGTATTTT	CASSPGTSGSRGTDTQYF
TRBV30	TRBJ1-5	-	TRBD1	TGTGCCTGGAGCCACGGACAGGGGGCGGATCAGCCCCAGCATTTT	CAWSHGQGADQPQHF
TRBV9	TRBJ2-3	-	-	TGTGCCAGCAGCGTAGGTCCGGGTGCAGATACGCAGTATTTT	CASSVGPGADTQYF
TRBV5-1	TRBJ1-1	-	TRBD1	TGCGCCAGCAGCTCGGGACAGCCGAACACTGAAGCTTTCTTT	CASSSGQPNTEAFF
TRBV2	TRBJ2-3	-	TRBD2	TGTGCCAGCTCGGGGGGGTCGGATACGCAGTATTTT	CASSGGSDTQYF
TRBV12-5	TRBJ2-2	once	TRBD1	TGTGCTAGTGGTTTGGTACGACTAGGACAGGGGGCCTCGAACACCGGGGAGCTGTTTTTT	CASGLVRLGQGASNTGELFF
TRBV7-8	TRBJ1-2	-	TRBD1	TGTGCCAGCAGCTTATGGGCGACAGGGACTCTGGGCTACACCTTC	CASSLWATGTLGYTF
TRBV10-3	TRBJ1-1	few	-	TGTGCCATCAGTGAGTTTCTGAGTCGCCAGCGGGGCACTGAAGCTTTCTTT	CAISEFLSRQRGTEAFF
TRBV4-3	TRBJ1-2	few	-	TGCGCCAGCAGCCCTCACCGGGGTAGCTATGGCTACACCTTC	CASSPHRGSYGYTF
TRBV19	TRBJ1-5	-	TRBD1	TGTGCCAGTATCGACCGGGACAGTACTTATCAGCCCCAGCATTTT	CASIDRDSTYQPQHF
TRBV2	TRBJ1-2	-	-	TGTGCCAGCAGTGTCCCACAGGGCCTGGGTGGCTACACCTTC	CASSVPQGLGGYTF
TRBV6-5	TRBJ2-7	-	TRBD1	TGTGCCAGCAGTTCCGGGACAGGCTACTACGAGCAGTACTTC	CASSSGTGYYEQYF
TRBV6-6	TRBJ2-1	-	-	TGTGCCAGCAGTTACTCGAAAGGGGTCAAGGATGAGCAGTTCTTC	CASSYSKGVKDEQFF
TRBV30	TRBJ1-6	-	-	TGTGCCTGGAGTATAGGGGGGGCCACCTATAATTCACCCCTCCACTTT	CAWSIGGATYNSPLHF
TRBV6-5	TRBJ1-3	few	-	TGTGCCAGCAGCTCCACAGGCCTCTCTGGAAACACCATATATTTT	CASSSTGLSGNTIYF
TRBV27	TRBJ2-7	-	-	TGTGCCAGCAGTTTAATAAACAGTTTCCGAGAGCAGTACTTC	CASSLINSFREQYF
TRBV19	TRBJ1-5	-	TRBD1	TGTGCCAGTCGGGACAGGGTTGTGTTGAATCAGCCCCAGCATTTT	CASRDRVVLNQPQHF
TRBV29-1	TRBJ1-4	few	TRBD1	TGCAGCGCAACCGGGACAGAGATTGCAACTAATGAAAAACTGTTTTTT	CSATGTEIATNEKLFF
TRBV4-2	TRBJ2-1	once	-	TGTGCCAGCAGCCAAGATTACGGTGAGCAGTTCTTC	CASSQDYGEQFF
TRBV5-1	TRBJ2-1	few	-	TGCGCCAGCAGTCAATTATCGGGCTACAATGAGCAGTTCTTC	CASSQLSGYNEQFF
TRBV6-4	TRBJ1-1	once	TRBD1	TGTGCCAGCAGCGCGGGACAGGGGATAACTGAAGCTTTCTTT	CASSAGQGITEAFF
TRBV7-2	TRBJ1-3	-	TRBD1	TGTGCCAGCAGCTCCTCGGGACAGGGGGCTGGAAACACCATATATTTT	CASSSSGQGAGNTIYF
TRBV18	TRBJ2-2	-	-	TGTGCCAGCTCACCACTTAATAGCGGGAACACCGGGGAGCTGTTTTTT	CASSPLNSGNTGELFF
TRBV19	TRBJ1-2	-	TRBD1	TGTGCCAGTAGTCCCCGGACAGGTGAAGTCTATGGCTACACCTTC	CASSPRTGEVYGYTF
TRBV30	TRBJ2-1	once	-	TGTGCCTGGAGTGCCTTCTACAATGAGCAGTTCTTC	CAWSAFYNEQFF
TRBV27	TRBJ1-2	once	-	TGTGCCAGCAGTTTCCGAGAAAACTATGGCTACACCTTC	CASSFRENYGYTF
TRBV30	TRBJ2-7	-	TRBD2	TGTGCCTGGAGTGTTAGAGGAGGACTAGCGGGGGATATTAGCTCCTACGAGCAGTACTTC	CAWSVRGGLAGDISSYEQYF
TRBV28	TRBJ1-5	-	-	TGTGCCAGCGAGGGTCTAAATTCGGGCCAGCCCCAGCATTTT	CASEGLNSGQPQHF
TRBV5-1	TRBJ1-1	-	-	TGCGCCAGCAGCTTGGCTGACAGAGCTAACACTGAAGCTTTCTTT	CASSLADRANTEAFF
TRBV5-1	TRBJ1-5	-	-	TGCGCCAGCAGCTTGGAAGCGGGGGCAAATCAGCCCCAGCATTTT	CASSLEAGANQPQHF
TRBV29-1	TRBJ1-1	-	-	TGCAGCGTCCCATATCAGGGTCCTCGAGGACAAGCTTTCTTT	CSVPYQGPRGQAFF
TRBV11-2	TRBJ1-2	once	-	TGTGCCAGCAGCTTAGATCCGAACAGCTTCTATGGCTACACCTTC	CASSLDPNSFYGYTF
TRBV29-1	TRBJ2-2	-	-	TGCAGCGTGCCCGACTTTTCCGGGGAGCTGTTTTTT	CSVPDFSGELFF